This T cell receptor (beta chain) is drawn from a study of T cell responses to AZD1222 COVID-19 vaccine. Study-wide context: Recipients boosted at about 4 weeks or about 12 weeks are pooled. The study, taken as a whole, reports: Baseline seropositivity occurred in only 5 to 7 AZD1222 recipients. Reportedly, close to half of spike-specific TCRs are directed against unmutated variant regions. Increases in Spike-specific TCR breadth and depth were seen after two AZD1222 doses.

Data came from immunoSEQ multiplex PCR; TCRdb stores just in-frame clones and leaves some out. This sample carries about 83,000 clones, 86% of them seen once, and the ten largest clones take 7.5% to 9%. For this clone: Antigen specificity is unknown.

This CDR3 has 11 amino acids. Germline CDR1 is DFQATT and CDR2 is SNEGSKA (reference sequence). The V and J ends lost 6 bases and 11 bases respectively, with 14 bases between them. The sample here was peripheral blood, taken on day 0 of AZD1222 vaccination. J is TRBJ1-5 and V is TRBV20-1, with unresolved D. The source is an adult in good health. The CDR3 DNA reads TGCAGTGCGAAAGGCGGGGTGTCCCAGCATTTT. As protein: CSAKGGVSQHF.